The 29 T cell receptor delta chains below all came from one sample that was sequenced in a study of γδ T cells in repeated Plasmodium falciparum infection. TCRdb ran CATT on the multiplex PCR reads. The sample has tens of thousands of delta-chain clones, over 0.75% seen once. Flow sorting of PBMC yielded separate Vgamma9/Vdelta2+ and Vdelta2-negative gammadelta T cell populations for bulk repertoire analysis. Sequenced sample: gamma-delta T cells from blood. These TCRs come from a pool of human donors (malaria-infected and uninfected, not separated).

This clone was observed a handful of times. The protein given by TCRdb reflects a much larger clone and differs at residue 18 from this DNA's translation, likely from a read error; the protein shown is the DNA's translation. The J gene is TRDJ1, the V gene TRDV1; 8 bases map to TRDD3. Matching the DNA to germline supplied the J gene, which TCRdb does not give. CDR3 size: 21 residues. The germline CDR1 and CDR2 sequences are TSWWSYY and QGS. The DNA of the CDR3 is TGTGCTCTTGGGGAAAGGATCCGACCTGGGGGACTCTCACAGTACACCGATGAACTCATCTTT. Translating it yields CALGERIRPGGLSQYTDELIF.

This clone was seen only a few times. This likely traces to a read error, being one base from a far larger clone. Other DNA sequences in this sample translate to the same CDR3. CDR3 sequence reads: CALGDLGDFITDKLIF. CDR3 in DNA: TGTGCTCTTGGGGACCTAGGGGATTTCATCACCGATAAACTCATCTTT. The chain links TRDV1 to TRDJ1; D perhaps matches TRDD3 (6 bases). V lost 3 bases and J 1 base, leaving 15 bases between the germline ends. Germline V gene sequence: CDR1 TSWWSYY, CDR2 QGS. The CDR3 sequence is 16 residues long.

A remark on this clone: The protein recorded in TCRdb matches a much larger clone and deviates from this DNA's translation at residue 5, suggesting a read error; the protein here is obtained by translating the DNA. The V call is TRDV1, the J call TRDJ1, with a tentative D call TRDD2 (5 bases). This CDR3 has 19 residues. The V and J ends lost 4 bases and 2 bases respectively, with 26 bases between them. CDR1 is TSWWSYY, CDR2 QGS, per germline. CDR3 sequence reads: CALGVSGPPVVLQTDKLIF. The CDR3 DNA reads TGTGCTCTTGGGGTATCGGGGCCCCCGGTCGTCCTTCAAACCGATAAACTCATCTTT.

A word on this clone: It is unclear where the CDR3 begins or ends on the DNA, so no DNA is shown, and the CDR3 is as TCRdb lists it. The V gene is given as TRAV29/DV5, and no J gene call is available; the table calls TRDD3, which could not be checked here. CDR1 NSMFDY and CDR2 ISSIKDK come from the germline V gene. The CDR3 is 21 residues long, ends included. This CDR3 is CSVLLCSNGAPGPPYTDKLIF.

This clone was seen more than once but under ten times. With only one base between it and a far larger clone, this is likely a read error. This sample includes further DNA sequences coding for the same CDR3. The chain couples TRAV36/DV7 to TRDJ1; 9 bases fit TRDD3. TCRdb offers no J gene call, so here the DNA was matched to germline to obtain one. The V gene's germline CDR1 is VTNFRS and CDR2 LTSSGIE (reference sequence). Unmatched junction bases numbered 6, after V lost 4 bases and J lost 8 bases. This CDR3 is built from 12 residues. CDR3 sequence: CAVLYWGIKLIF. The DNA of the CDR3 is TGTGCTGTGCTGTATTGGGGGATAAAACTCATCTTT.

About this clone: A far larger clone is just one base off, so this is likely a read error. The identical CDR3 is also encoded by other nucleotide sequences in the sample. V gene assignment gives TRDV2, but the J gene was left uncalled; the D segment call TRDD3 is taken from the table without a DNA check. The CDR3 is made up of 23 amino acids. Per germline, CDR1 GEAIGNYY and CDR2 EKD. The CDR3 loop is CACDTVKGFEIMGDTRRTAQLFF. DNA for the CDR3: TGTGCCTGTGACACCGTAAAAGGATTCGAAATAATGGGGGATACGCGTAGGACAGCACAGCTCTTCTTT.

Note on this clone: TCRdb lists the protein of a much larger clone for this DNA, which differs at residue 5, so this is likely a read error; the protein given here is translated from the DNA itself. The CDR3 is CALGIPTGDTRRTDKLIF. Written as DNA, the CDR3 is TGTGCTCTTGGAATCCCTACGGGGGATACGCGCCGCACCGATAAACTCATCTTT. V is TRDV1 and J is TRDJ1; 10 bases are a match to TRDD3. The junction had 14 bases not matched to a gene; V was cut back by 6 bases and J by 1 base. Germline CDR1 TSWWSYY, CDR2 QGS. The CDR3 totals 18 residues.

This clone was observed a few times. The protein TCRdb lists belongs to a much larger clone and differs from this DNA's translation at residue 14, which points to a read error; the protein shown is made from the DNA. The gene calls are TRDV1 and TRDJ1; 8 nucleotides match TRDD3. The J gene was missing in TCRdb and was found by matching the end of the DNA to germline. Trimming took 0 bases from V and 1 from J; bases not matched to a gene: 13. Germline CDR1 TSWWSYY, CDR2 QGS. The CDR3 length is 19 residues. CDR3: CALGELPQWGIYFTDKLIF. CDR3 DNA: TGTGCTCTTGGGGAACTCCCACAATGGGGGATCTACTTCACCGATAAACTCATCTTT.

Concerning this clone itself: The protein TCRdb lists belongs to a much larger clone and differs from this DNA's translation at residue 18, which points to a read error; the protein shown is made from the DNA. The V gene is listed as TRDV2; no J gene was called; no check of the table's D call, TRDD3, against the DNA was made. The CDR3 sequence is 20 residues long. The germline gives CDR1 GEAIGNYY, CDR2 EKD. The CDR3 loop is CACDTEGTSWDTRGTDKPIF. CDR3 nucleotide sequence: TGTGCCTGTGACACCGAAGGGACGTCGTGGGACACGAGGGGGACCGATAAACCCATCTTT.

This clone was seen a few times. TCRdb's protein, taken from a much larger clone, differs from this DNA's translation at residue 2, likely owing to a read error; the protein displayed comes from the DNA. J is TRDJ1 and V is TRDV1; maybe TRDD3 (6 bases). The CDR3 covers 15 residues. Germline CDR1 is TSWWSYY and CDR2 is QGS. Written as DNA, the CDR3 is TGTTCTCTCGGGCCGCTGGGGTTGTACACCGATAAACTCATCTTT. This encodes CSLGPLGLYTDKLIF.

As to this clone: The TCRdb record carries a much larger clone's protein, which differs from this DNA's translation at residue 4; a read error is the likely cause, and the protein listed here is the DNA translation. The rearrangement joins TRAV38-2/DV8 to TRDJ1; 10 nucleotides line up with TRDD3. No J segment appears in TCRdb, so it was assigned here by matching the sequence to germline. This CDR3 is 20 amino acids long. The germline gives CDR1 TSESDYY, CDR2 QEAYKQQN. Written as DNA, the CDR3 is TGTGCGCCCACGGGGCTCCCGGACTGGGGGATGTACCTGTACACCGATAAACTCATCTTT. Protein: CAPTGLPDWGMYLYTDKLIF.

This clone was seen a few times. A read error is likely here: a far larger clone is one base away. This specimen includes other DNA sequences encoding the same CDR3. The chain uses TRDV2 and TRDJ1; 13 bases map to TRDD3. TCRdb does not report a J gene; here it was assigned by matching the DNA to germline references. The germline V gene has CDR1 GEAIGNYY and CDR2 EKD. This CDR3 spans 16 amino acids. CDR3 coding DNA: TGCGCCTGTGACATACTGGGGGATACGGCGGCCGATAAACTCATCTTT. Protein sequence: CACDILGDTAADKLIF.

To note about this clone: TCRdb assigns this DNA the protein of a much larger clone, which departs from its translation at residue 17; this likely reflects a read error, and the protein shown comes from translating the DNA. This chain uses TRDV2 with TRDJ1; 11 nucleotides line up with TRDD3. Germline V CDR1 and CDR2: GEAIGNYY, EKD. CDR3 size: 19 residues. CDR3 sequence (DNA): TGTGCCTGCGACGAGGTGATGATACTGGGGGATAAGGGTGCCGATAAACCCATCTTT. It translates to CACDEVMILGDKGADKPIF.

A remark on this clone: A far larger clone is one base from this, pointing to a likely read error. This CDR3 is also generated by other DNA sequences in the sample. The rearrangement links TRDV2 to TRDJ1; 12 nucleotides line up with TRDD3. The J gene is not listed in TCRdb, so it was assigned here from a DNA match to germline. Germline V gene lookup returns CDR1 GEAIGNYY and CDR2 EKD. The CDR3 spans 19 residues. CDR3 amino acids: CACDTVALGDTHHTDKLIF. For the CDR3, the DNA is TGTGCCTGCGACACCGTGGCCCTGGGGGATACGCATCACACCGATAAACTCATCTTT.

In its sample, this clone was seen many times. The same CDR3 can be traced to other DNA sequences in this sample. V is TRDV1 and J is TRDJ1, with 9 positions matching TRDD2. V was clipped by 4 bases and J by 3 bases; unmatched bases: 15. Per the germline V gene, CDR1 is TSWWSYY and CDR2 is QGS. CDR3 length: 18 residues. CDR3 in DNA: TGTGCTCTTGGGGGGGGCCTTCCTACACATGAGCGGGCCGATAAACTCATCTTT. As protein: CALGGGLPTHERADKLIF.

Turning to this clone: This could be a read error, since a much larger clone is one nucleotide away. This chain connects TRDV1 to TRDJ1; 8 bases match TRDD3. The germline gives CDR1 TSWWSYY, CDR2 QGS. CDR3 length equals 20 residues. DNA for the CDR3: TGTGCTCTTGGGGAACAAGGACTTTACGGCGTACTGGGGGGAGGCGATAAACCCATCTTT. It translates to CALGEQGLYGVLGGGDKPIF.

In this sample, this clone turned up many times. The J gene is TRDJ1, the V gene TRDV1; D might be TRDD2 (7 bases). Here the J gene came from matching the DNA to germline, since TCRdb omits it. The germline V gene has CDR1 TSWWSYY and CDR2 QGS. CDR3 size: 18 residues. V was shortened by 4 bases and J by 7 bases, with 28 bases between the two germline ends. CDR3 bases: TGTGCTCTTGGGGGGCAGGTGATTCCTACCAAGATACGCAGTAAACTCATCTTT. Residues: CALGGQVIPTKIRSKLIF.

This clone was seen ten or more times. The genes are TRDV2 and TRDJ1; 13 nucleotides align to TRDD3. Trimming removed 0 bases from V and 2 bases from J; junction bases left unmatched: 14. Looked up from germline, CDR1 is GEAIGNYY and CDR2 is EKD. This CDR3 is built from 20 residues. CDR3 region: CACDTVLGDTRYKGTDKLIF. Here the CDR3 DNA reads TGTGCCTGTGACACCGTACTGGGGGATACGCGGTATAAAGGGACCGATAAACTCATCTTT.

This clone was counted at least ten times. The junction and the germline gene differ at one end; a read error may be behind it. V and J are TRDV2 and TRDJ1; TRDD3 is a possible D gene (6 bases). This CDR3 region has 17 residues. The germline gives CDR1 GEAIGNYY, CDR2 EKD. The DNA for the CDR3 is TGTGCCTGTGACCCTTTGCCCCAGACTGGGACAACCGATGAACTCATCTTT. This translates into CACDPLPQTGTTDELIF.

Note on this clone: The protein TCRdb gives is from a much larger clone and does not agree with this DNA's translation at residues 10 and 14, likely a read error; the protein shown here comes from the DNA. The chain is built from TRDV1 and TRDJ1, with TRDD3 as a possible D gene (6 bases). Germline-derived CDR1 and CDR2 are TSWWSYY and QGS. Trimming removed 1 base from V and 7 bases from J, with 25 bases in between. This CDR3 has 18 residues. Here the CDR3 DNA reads TGTGCTCTTGGGGAACCGGCTGACTGGAGGATACCGGCCGGTAAACTCATCTTT. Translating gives CALGEPADWRIPAGKLIF.

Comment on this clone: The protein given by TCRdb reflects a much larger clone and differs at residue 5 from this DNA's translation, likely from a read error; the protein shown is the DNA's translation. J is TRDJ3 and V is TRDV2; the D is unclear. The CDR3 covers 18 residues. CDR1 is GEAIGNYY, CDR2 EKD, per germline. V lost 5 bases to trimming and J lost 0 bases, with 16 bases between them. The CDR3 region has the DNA TGTGCCTGTGTAGGCCGCGGGACACGCTCCTGGGACACCCGACAGATGTTTTTC. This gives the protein CACVGRGTRSWDTRQMFF.

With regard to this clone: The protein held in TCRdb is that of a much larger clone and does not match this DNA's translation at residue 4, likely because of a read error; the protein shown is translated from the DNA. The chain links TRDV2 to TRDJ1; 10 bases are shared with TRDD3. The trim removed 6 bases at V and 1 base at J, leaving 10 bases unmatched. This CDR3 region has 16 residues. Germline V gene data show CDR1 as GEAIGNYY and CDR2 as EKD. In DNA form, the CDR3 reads TGTGCCTGTAACCGTACTGGGGGATTTTTCACCGATAAACTCATCTTT. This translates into CACNRTGGFFTDKLIF.

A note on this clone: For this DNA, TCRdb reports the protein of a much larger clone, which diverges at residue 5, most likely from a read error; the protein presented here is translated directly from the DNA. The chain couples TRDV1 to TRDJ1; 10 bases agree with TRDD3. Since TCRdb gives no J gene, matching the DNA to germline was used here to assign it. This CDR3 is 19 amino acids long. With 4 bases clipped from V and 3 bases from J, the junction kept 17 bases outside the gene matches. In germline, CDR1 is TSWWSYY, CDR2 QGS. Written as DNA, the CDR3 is TGTGCTCTTGGGGGCCCTTTCCCTTACTGGGGGATCAGGTCCGATAAACTCATCTTT. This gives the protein CALGGPFPYWGIRSDKLIF.

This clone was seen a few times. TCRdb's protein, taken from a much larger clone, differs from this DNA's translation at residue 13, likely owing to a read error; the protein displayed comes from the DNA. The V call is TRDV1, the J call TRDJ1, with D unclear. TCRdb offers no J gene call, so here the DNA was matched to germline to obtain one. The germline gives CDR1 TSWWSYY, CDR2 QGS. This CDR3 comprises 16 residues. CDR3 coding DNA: TGTGCTCTTGGCAGCAGACAAATCACTGACACCGATGAACTCATCTTT. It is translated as CALGSRQITDTDELIF.

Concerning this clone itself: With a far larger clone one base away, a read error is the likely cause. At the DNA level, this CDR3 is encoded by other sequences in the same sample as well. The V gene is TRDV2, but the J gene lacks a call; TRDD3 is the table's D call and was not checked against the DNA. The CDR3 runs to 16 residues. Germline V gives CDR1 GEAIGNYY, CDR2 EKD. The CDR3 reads CACSTGDTQCTDKLIF. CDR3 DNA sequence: TGTGCCTGTTCTACTGGGGATACGCAGTGCACCGATAAACTAATCTTT.

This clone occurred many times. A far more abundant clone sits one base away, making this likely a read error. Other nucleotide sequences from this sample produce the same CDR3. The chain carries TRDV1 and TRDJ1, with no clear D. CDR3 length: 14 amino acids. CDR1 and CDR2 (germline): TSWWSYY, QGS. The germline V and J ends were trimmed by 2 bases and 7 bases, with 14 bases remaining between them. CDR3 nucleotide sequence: TGTGCTCTTGGGGAAAAGAGGAGTCATGGTAAACTCATCTTT. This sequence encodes CALGEKRSHGKLIF.

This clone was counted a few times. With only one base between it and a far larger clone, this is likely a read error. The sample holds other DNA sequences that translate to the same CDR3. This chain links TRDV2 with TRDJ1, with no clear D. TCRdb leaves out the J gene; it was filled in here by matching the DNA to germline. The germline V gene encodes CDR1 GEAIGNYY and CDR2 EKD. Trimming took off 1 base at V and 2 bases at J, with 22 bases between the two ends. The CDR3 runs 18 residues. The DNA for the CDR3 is TGTGCCTGTGACACGAAGTACTACCAGCCGATGTATACCGATAAACTCATCTTT. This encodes CACDTKYYQPMYTDKLIF.

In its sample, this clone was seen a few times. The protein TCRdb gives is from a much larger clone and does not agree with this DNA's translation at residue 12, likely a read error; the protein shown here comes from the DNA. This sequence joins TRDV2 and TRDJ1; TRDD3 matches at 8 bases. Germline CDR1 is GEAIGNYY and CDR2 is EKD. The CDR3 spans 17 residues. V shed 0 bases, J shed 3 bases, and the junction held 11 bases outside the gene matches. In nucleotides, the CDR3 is TGTGCCTGTGACACCGTCTCCGGGATACGAAACCCCGATAAACTCATCTTT. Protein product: CACDTVSGIRNPDKLIF.

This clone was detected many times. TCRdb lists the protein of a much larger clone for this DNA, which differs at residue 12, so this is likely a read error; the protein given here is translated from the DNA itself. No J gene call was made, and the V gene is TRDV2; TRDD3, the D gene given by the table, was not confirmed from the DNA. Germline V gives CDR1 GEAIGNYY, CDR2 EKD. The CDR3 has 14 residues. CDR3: CACDTGGGGDKPIF. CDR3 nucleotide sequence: TGTGCCTGTGACACCGGGGGGGGCGGCGATAAACCCATCTTT.